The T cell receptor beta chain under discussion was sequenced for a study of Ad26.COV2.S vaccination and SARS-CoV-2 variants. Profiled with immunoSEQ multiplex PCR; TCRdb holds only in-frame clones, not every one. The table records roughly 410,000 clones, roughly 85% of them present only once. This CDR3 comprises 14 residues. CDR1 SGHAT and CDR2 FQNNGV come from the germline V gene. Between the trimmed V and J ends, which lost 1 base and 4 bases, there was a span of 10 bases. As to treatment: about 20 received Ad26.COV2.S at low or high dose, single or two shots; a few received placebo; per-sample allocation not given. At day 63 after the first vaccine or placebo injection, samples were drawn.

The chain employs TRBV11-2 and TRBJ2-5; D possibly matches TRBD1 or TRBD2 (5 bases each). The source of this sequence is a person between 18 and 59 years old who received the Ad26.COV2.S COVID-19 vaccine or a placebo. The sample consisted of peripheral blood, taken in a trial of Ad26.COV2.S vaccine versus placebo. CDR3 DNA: TGTGCCAGCAGCTTAGTGGGGGTATCAGAGACCCAGTACTTC. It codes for CASSLVGVSETQYF.